The 16 T cell receptor beta chains presented below share a single source sample, sequenced in a study of blood T cells in healthy people across ages. Sample-barcoded 5' priming and a J-beta primer mix drove a second PCR of about 6 to 12 cycles. MiXCR, run by TCRdb on the 5' RACE reads, gives a single entry per CDR3 protein. The sample lists roughly 930,000 distinct CDR3 sequences, 40% to 60% seen once, with roughly 13% in the top ten. The sequenced sample was blood. Receptor source: a man aged 25-45 years in good health.

The chain recombines TRBV12-3 or TRBV12-4 with TRBJ2-1, with 7 bases that match TRBD1. The CDR3 consists of 14 residues. Germline trimming cut 5 bases from V and 6 bases from J; bases unmatched to any gene: 7. The CDR3 nucleotides read TGTGCCAGCAGTCCCTTAGACAGGGCCAATGAGCAGTTCTTC. This codes for CASSPLDRANEQFF.

This chain uses TRBV7-3 with TRBJ2-3, with 10 bases lining up with TRBD1. The V segment lost 5 bases and the J segment 3 bases; nucleotides outside the gene matches: 8. Germline loops: CDR1 SGHTA, CDR2 FQGTGA. The CDR3 has 16 residues. The CDR3 loop reads CASSRFGTGETDTQYF. The CDR3 DNA follows: TGTGCCAGCAGCCGATTCGGGACAGGGGAAACAGATACGCAGTATTTT. Supplemented by reference TRBV7-3 and TRBJ2-3, the full variable domain reads GAGVSQTPSNKVTEKGKYVELRCDPISGHTALYWYRQSLGQGPEFLIYFQGTGAADDSGLPNDRFFAVRPEGSVSTLKIQRTERGDSAVYLCASSRFGTGETDTQYFGPGTRLTVL.

The chain carries TRBV24-1 and TRBJ2-3; TRBD2 aligns across 13 bases. V gave up 3 bases and J gave up 2 bases; unmatched junction bases: 7. Looked up from germline, CDR1 is KGHDR and CDR2 is SFDVKD. The CDR3 covers 18 residues. The chain's CDR3 is CATSDPGLAGAYTDTQYF. CDR3 sequence (DNA): TGTGCCACCAGTGATCCTGGACTAGCGGGGGCCTACACAGATACGCAGTATTTT.

This clonotype was recorded at least ten times. The chain has TRBV4-2 and TRBJ2-1, with a possible D match to TRBD2 (5 bases). The CDR3 is made up of 18 amino acids. Germline V gene lookup returns CDR1 LGHNA and CDR2 YNFKEQ. Trimming stripped 0 bases from V and 4 bases from J, with 19 bases between. The CDR3 region has the DNA TGTGCCAGCAGCCAAGATTCCGCTCTAGCAGCCAGATACAATGAGCAGTTCTTC. It translates to CASSQDSALAARYNEQFF.

This chain joins TRBV30 and TRBJ1-4; D is uncertain. The CDR3 loop spans 14 amino acids. Trimming left V 1 base short and J 4 bases short, with 10 bases between. Germline CDR1 reads GTSNPN; CDR2 reads SVGIG (reference sequence). CDR3 in amino acids: CAWSGRLGNEKLFF. The CDR3, as DNA: TGTGCCTGGAGTGGCCGACTGGGTAATGAAAAACTGTTTTTT.

This chain uses TRBV27 with TRBJ1-4; the match to TRBD1 covers 7 bases. The CDR3 covers 14 residues. Looked up from germline, CDR1 is MNHEY and CDR2 is SMNVEV (reference sequence). V lost 6 bases, J lost 4 bases, and 5 bases stayed unmatched. The CDR3 bases are TGTGCCAGCAGCAGGGACAGCGATAATGAAAAACTGTTTTTT. Its protein product is CASSRDSDNEKLFF.

The chain recombines TRBV5-1 with TRBJ1-6; no reliable D call. Germline-derived CDR1 and CDR2 are SGHRS and YFSETQ. V was pared by 4 bases and J by 5 bases, with 10 bases between. This CDR3 contains 14 residues. DNA for the CDR3: TGCGCCAGCAGCGGTGGGAACCATAATTCACCCCTCCACTTT. Amino acid sequence: CASSGGNHNSPLHF.

This clonotype has just a few counts. The rearrangement joins TRBV6-2 or TRBV6-3 to TRBJ1-1; D is unclear. This CDR3 contains 12 residues. V lost 10 bases and J lost 0, with 9 bases in between. Germline CDR1 and CDR2: MNHEY and SVGEGT. CDR3 amino acids: CATVTVNTEAFF. In DNA form, the CDR3 reads TGTGCCACGGTTACGGTGAACACTGAAGCTTTCTTT.

About this clonotype: Likely a read error: the CDR3 ends without its conserved phenylalanine or tryptophan. The genes are TRBV12-3 or TRBV12-4 and TRBJ2-1; 11 bases align to TRBD1. Trimming took 5 bases from V and 7 from J; bases not matched to a gene: 7. The CDR3 length is 15 residues. The CDR3 nucleotides are TGTGCCAGCAGTCGGGGGACAGGGGGAAGAAATGAGCAGTTCTTA. Amino acids: CASSRGTGGRNEQFL.

J is TRBJ2-1 and V is TRBV27, with a weak D call TRBD1 (5 bases). Germline V gene data show CDR1 as MNHEY and CDR2 as SMNVEV (reference sequence). The V gene lost 5 bases and the J gene lost 6 bases, with 14 bases spanning the gap. The CDR3 contains 14 residues. CDR3 sequence (DNA): TGTGCCAGCAGTACCCCCGACAGTACCAATGAGCAGTTCTTC. Protein product: CASSTPDSTNEQFF.

Comments on this clonotype: A much larger clone lies one base from this, so it may be a read error. The CDR3 DNA is TGTGCCAGCAGTTCATGGGACGGATCCTACGAGCAGTACTTC. This codes for CASSSWDGSYEQYF. The rearrangement links TRBV27 to TRBJ2-7; the D call may be TRBD1 or TRBD2 (5 bases each). V was shortened by 4 bases and J by 1 base, with 11 bases between the two germline ends. The CDR3 is made up of 14 amino acids. Germline-derived CDR1 and CDR2 are MNHEY and SMNVEV (reference sequence).

The chain recombines TRBV30 with TRBJ2-5; D unresolved. The V gene's germline CDR1 is GTSNPN and CDR2 SVGIG (reference sequence). With 2 bases removed from V and 6 bases from J, the gap between germline ends came to 16 bases. This CDR3 has 14 amino acids. This CDR3 is CAWSPGQPVKTQYF. CDR3 nucleotides: TGTGCCTGGAGTCCCGGGCAGCCAGTAAAGACCCAGTACTTC.

The chain couples TRBV20-1 to TRBJ2-2; D possibly uses TRBD1 or TRBD2 (5 bases each). This CDR3 comprises 14 residues. Germline V gene lookup returns CDR1 DFQATT and CDR2 SNEGSKA (reference sequence). V gave up 3 bases and J gave up 7 bases, with 15 bases separating them. CDR3 residues: CSASRDDRSGELFF. The CDR3 DNA sequence: TGCAGTGCTAGTCGGGACGATCGAAGCGGGGAGCTGTTTTTT.

This clonotype has a handful of counts. The chain employs TRBV20-1 and TRBJ2-7, with TRBD1 as a possible D gene (5 bases). V gave up 6 bases and J gave up 5 bases, with 23 bases separating them. Germline-derived CDR1 and CDR2 are DFQATT and SNEGSKA (reference sequence). The CDR3 length is 15 residues. The CDR3 DNA sequence: TGCAGTGCCCGAAACATCCGCGAAGGGGCCCACGAGCAGTACTTC. Amino acid sequence: CSARNIREGAHEQYF.

This clonotype was observed a few times. The V call is TRBV6-4, the J call TRBJ2-1; TRBD2 agrees at 7 bases. The CDR3 spans 16 residues. Germline V gene lookup returns CDR1 MRHNA and CDR2 SNTAGT. With V trimmed by 0 bases and J by 5 bases, 7 bases remained unmatched. The CDR3 DNA reads TGTGCCAGCAGTGACTCCGGGCGGGGGAACAACAATGAGCAGTTCTTC. Its translation: CASSDSGRGNNNEQFF.

The CDR3 reads CAWSGPRAIYEQYF. In nucleotides, the CDR3 is TGTGCCTGGAGTGGGCCAAGAGCTATCTACGAGCAGTACTTC. J is TRBJ2-5 and V is TRBV30; D unclear. The end of the DNA is better explained by TRBJ2-7, so the J call may be wrong. Germline CDR1 GTSNPN, CDR2 SVGIG (reference sequence). The length of the CDR3 is 14 residues.